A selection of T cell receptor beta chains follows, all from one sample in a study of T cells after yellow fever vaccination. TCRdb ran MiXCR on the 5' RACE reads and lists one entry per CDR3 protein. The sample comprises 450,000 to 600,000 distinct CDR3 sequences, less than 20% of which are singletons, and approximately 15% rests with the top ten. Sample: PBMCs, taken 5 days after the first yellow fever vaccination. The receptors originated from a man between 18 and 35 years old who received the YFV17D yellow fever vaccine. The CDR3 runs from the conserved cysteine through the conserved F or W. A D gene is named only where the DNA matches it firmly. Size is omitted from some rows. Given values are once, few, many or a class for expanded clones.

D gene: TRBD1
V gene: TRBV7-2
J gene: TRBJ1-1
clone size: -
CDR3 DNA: TGTGCCACCGGGACAGGGTCCTTTCCTGAAGCTTTCTTT
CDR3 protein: CATGTGSFPEAFF

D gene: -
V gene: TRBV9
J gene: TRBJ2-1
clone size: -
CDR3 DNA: TGTGCCAGCAGCGTAGGCCGGGCTCGGGATGAGCAGTTCTTC
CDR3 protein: CASSVGRARDEQFF

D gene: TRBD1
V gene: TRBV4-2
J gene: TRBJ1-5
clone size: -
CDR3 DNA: TGTGCCAGCAGCAGGGGACAGGGCAAGGATCAGCCCCAGCATTTT
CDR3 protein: CASSRGQGKDQPQHF

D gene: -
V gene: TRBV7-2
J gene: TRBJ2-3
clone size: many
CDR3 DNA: TGTGCCAGCAGCTTGAGGTTGCAGACTATCACAGATACGCAGTATTTT
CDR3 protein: CASSLRLQTITDTQYF

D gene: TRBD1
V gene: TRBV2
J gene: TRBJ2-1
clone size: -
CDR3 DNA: TGTGCCAGCAGCCCCACAGGGGCCCTCGATGAGCAGTTCTTC
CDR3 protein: CASSPTGALDEQFF

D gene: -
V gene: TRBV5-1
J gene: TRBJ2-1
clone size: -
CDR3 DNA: TGCGCCAGCAGCTTCGGTAAAAACTATGAGCAGTTCTTC
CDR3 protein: CASSFGKNYEQFF

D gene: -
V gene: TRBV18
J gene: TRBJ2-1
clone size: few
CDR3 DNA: TGTGCCAGCTCACCGGGGGACGCAGTCTCCTACAATGAGCAGTTCTTC
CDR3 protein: CASSPGDAVSYNEQFF

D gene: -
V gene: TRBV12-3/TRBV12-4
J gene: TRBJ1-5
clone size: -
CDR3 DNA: TGTGCCAGCAGTCCCCTTAGGGGTGGACAGCCCCAGCATTTT
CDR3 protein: CASSPLRGGQPQHF

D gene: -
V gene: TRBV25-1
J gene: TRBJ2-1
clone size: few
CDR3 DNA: TGTGCCAGCAGCGGAGTGGGGCCCGGAGGTTCCGAGCAGTTCTTC
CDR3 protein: CASSGVGPGGSEQFF

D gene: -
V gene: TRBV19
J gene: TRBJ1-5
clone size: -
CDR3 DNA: TGTGCCAGTAGTGACTCGTGGGGGGTTCAGCCCCAGCATTTT
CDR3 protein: CASSDSWGVQPQHF

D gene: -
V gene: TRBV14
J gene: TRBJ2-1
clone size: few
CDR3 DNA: TGTGCCAGCAGCCAAGATAGGTTTTTCTACAATGAGCAGTTCTTC
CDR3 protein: CASSQDRFFYNEQFF

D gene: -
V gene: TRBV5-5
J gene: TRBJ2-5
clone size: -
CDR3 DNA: TGTGCCAGCAGCCTCGAAAGGGGCCTCTGGGAGACCCAGTACTTC
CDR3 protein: CASSLERGLWETQYF

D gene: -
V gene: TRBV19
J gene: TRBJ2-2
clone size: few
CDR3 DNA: TGTGCCACCCGAGCCGGGGAGCTGTTTTTT
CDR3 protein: CATRAGELFF

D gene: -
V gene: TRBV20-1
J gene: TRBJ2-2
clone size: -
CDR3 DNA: TGCAGTGCTAGAGATGTCCAGGGGAACACCGGGGAGCTGTTTTTT
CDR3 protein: CSARDVQGNTGELFF

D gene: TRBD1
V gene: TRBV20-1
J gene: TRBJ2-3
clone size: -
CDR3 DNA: TGCAGTGCCCCTAAGACCCAGGGGGCAGATACGCAGTATTTT
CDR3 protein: CSAPKTQGADTQYF

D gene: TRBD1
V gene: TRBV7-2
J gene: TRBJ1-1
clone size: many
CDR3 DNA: TGTGCCAGCAGTTTAGCTCTGACAGGGGGCACTGAAGCTTTCTTT
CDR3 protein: CASSLALTGGTEAFF

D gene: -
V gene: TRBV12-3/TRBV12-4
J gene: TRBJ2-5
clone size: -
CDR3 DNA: TGTGCCAGCAGCGAGATGGAGACCCAGTACTTC
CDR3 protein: CASSEMETQYF

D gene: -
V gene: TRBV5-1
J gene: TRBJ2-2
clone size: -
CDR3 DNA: TGCGCCAGCAGCTTGCTCCCGGACAGCTCCCCCGGGGAGCTGTTTTTT
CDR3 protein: CASSLLPDSSPGELFF

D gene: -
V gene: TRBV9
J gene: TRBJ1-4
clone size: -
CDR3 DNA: TGTGCCAGCAGCGCCGAGGCGGGCAGGTCAAATGAAAAACTGTTTTTT
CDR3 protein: CASSAEAGRSNEKLFF

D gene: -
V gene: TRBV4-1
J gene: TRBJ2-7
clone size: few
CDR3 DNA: TGCGCCAGCAGCCAATGGTCCGGGACAACCTACGAGCAGTACTTC
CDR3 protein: CASSQWSGTTYEQYF

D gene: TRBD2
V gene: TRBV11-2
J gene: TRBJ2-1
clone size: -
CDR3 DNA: TGTGCCAGCAGCTCCTATCTAGCGGGGGAAGGTAATGAGCAGTTCTTC
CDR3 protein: CASSSYLAGEGNEQFF

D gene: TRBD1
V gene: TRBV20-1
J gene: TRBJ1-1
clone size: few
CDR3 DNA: TGCAGTGCCTCAAACGTCCCGGGACAGGGATTGGGAAACACTGAAGCTTTCTTT
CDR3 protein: CSASNVPGQGLGNTEAFF

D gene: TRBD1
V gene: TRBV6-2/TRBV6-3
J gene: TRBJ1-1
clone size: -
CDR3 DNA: TGTGCCAGCAGTTACCGCCGGGACAGCTATAATACTGAAGCTTTCTTT
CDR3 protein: CASSYRRDSYNTEAFF

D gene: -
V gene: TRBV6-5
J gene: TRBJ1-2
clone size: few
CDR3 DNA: TGTGCCAGCAGGACGGGCCGGGGACAAGATGATGGCTACACCTTC
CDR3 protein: CASRTGRGQDDGYTF

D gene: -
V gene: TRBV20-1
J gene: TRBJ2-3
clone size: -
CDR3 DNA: TGCAGTGCTGTTCTCTTCCCGACAGATACGCAGTATTTT
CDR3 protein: CSAVLFPTDTQYF

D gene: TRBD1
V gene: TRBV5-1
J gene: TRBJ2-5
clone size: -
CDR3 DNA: TGCGCCAGCAGCCCGGGACAGGGAGGAAAGACCCAGTACTTC
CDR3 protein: CASSPGQGGKTQYF

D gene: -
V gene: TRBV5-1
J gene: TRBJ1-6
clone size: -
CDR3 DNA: TGCGCCTTCCAAGGCAGAGGCTTTGGATCACCCCTCCACTTT
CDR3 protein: CAFQGRGFGSPLHF

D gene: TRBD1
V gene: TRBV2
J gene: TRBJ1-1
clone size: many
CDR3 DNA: TGTGCCAGCAGTGACCGGACAGGGCTGAACACTGAAGCTTTCTTT
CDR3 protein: CASSDRTGLNTEAFF

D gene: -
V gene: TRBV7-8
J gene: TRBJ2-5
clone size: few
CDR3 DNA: TGTGCCAGCAGCTTAGAGAAAGGGGTCGGTGGGACCCAGTACTTC
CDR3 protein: CASSLEKGVGGTQYF

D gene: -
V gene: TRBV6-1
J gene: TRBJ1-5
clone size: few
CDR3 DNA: TGTGCCAGCAGTGCGGACGCCGGGAGGAATCAGCCCCAGCATTTT
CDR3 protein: CASSADAGRNQPQHF

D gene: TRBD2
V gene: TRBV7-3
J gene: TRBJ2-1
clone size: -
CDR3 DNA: TGTGCCAGCAGCTCGAGCGGGGGGCACGACAATGAGCAGTTCTTC
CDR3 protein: CASSSSGGHDNEQFF

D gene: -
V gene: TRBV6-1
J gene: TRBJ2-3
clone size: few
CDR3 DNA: TGTGCCAGCATGGTGTGGGGGGAATCAGATACGCAGTATTTT
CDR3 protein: CASMVWGESDTQYF

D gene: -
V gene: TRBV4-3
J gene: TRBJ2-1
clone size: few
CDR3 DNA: TGCGCCAGCAGCCAAGCGGGGGCACAATACAATGAGCAGTTCTTC
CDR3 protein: CASSQAGAQYNEQFF

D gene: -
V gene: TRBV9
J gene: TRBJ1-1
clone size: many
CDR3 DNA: TGTGCCAGCAGCGTAGATTGGAACACTGAAGCTTTCTTT
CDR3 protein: CASSVDWNTEAFF

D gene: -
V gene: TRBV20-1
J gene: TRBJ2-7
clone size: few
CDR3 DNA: TGCAGTGCTAGAGTCGGCGGGGGCCTGACCTACGAGCAGTACTTC
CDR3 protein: CSARVGGGLTYEQYF

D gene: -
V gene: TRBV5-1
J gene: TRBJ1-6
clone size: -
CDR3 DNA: TGCGCCAGCAGCTCCAAAAGCTCCTATAATTCACCCCTCCACTTT
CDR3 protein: CASSSKSSYNSPLHF

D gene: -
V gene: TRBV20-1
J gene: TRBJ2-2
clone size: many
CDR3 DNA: TGCAGTGCTAGAGCGGCAGGAAGGGAGCTGTTTTTT
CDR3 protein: CSARAAGRELFF

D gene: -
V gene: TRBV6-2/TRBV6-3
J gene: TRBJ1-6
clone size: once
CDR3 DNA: TGTGCCAGCAGCCCATTACTATCACCCCTCCACTTT
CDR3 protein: CASSPLLSPLHF

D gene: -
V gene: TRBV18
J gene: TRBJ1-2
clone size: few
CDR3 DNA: TGTGCCAGCTCACTCCTTCCGGGACGATATGGCTACACCTTC
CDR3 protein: CASSLLPGRYGYTF

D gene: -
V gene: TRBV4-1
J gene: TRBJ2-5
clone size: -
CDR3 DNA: TGCGCCAGCAGCCAAGAGAGTGCGCCGAGGGCCCAGTACTTC
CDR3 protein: CASSQESAPRAQYF

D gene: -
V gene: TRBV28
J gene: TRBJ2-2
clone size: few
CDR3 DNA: TGTGCCAGCAAAAGAGACACCGGGGAGCTGTTTTTT
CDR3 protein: CASKRDTGELFF

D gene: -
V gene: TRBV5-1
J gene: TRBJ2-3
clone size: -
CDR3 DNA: TGCGCCAGCAGCCAAGGTCGGAGCACAGATACGCAGTATTTT
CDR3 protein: CASSQGRSTDTQYF

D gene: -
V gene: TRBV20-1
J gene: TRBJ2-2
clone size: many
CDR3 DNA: TGCAGTGCCCGAGATGGGGCAGCGTTTAACACCGGGGAGCTGTTTTTT
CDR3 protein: CSARDGAAFNTGELFF

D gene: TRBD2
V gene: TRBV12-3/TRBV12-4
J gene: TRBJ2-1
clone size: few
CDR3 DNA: TGTGCCAGCAGTTGGACTAGCGGAAGTAATGAGCAGTTCTTC
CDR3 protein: CASSWTSGSNEQFF

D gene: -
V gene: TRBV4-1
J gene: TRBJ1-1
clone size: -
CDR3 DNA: TGCGCCAGCAGCCAGGGGAGAGGGGGGCTGGGCGTGAACACTGAAGCTTTCTTT
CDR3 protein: CASSQGRGGLGVNTEAFF

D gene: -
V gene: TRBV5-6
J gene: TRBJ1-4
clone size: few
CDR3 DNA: TGTGCCAGCAGCCACGGGGCGGAGAATGAAAAACTGTTTTTT
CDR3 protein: CASSHGAENEKLFF

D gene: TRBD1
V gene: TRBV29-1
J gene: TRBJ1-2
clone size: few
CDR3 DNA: TGCAGCGTTGAGCGAAGGGACAGTAACTATGGCTACACCTTC
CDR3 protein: CSVERRDSNYGYTF

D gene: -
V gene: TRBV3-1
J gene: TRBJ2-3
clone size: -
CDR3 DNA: TGTGCCAGCAGCCAAGTACCGGGCGCCCTCACAGATACGCAGTATTTT
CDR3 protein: CASSQVPGALTDTQYF

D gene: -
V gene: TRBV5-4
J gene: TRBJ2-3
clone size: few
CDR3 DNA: TGTGCCAGCAGGTTGAGGCCCTTCGACTGGAACACAGATACGCAGTATTTT
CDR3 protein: CASRLRPFDWNTDTQYF

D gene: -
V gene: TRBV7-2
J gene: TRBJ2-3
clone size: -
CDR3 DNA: TGTGCCAGCAGCCCCCGGGACGGAGTTTGGAATACGCAGTATTTT
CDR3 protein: CASSPRDGVWNTQYF

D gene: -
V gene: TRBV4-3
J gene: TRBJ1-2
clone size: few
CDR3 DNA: TGCGCCAGCAGCCATTCGGAGGGGGAGCGGGATGGCTACACCTTC
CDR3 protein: CASSHSEGERDGYTF

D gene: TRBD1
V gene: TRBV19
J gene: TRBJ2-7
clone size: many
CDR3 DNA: TGTGCCAGTAACACCGGACAGGGGACCCACGAGCAGTACTTC
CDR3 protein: CASNTGQGTHEQYF

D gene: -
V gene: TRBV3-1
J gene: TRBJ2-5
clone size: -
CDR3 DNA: TGTGCCAGCAGCCAAGATTGGGCCACCCAAGAGACCCAGTACTTC
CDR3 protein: CASSQDWATQETQYF

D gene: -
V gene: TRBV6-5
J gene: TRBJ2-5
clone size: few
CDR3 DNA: TGTGCCAGCAGTTTACTCGGCGCCGAGCTGCAAGAGACCCAGTACTTC
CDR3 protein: CASSLLGAELQETQYF

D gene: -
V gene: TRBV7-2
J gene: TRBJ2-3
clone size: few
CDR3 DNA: TGTGCCAGCAGCATCCGACTAGTCTCATCCACAGATACGCAGTATTTT
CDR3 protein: CASSIRLVSSTDTQYF

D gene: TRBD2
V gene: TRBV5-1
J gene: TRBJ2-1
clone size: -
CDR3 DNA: TGCGCCAGCAGCTCCTTCCGGACTAGCGGGGGGCATGACAATGAGCAGTTCTTC
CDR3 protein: CASSSFRTSGGHDNEQFF